This TCR beta chain was found in a study of cytomegalovirus exposure and HLA in healthy donors. Study-level findings and limits: Researchers reported in a later analysis that common viral pathogens appeared linked to several top clusters. Rarity marked most TCR sequences, yet some public TCRs occurred in many donors. Immune exposure data for these donors was limited to CMV serostatus.

The PCR employed 60 Vbeta primers together with 13 Jbeta primers. Clones were sequenced by immunoSEQ multiplex PCR, and TCRdb holds only the in-frame ones, with some missing. The sample lists under 200,000 clones, approximately 71% seen once, with roughly 4% in the top ten. This clone was recorded once. Its specificity is unknown. Trimming pared 1 base from V and 0 bases from J, leaving 9 bases between. Germline V lookup: CDR1 LGHNA, CDR2 YNFKEQ. The CDR3 spans 15 residues. The clonotype was recovered from a woman between 18 and 29 years old in good health and CMV-seropositive. This chain links TRBV4-2 with TRBJ1-2; unclear D gene. The sequenced material came from PBMCs. The CDR3 DNA reads as TGTGCCAGCAGCCAAGGGACGGACTCTAACTATGGCTACACCTTC. As protein: CASSQGTDSNYGYTF.